A single sample is the source of the 17 T cell receptor beta chains below, sequenced in a study of OX40 agonist ivuxolimab in advanced cancers. Measured with immunoSEQ multiplex PCR; TCRdb has only the in-frame clones, and not every one. The data show more than 80,000 clones, 91% seen once. The starting material was CD4+ or CD8+ T cells sorted from blood, obtained in a trial of the OX40 agonist ivuxolimab. The receptors originated from an adult with an advanced solid tumor such as melanoma, head and neck, liver or kidney cancer.

This clone was detected once. The chain employs TRBV6-1 and TRBJ2-1, with D hard to call. Germline V gene sequence: CDR1 MNHNS, CDR2 SASEGT. V was pared by 5 bases and J by 8 bases, with 10 bases between. The CDR3 has 12 residues. The DNA for the CDR3 is TGTGCCAGCAGTCCCCAGGTCCATGAGCAGTTCTTC. Amino acids: CASSPQVHEQFF.

The chain combines TRBV4-3 with TRBJ2-2, with D possibly matching TRBD2 (6 bases). V shed 0 bases and J shed 5 bases, with 19 bases lying between them. Germline V gives CDR1 LGHNA, CDR2 YSLEER. The CDR3 is 18 residues long. CDR3 region: CASSQDWGWSSATGELFF. The CDR3 coding sequence is TGCGCCAGCAGCCAAGATTGGGGTTGGTCTAGCGCTACCGGGGAGCTGTTTTTT.

The chain has TRBV28 and TRBJ1-1; no clear D. The CDR3 loop spans 13 amino acids. Per germline, CDR1 MDHEN and CDR2 SYDVKM. V was cut by 6 bases and J by 2 bases, with 10 bases left in between. The DNA for the CDR3 is TGTGCCAGCAGCACCGAGGTAAACACTGAAGCTTTCTTT. Its translation: CASSTEVNTEAFF.

The chain carries TRBV6-5 and TRBJ1-4; the D gene is possibly TRBD1 (5 bases). CDR3 length: 14 residues. CDR1 is MNHEY, CDR2 SVGAGI, per germline. V was pared by 5 bases and J by 0 bases, with 7 bases between. The CDR3 nucleotides read TGTGCCAGCAGTGAGACAGCAACTAATGAAAAACTGTTTTTT. The encoded protein is CASSETATNEKLFF.

The J gene is TRBJ2-7, the V gene TRBV2; 12 bases agree with TRBD2. The CDR3 runs 14 residues. Germline V gene lookup returns CDR1 SNHLY and CDR2 FYNNEI. Unmatched junction bases numbered 2, after V lost 6 bases and J lost 2 bases. The CDR3 here is CASSLAGGPYEQYF. The DNA of the CDR3 is TGTGCCAGCAGCCTAGCGGGAGGGCCCTACGAGCAGTACTTC.

This chain uses TRBV6-5 with TRBJ1-1, with D uncertain. The CDR3 sequence is 14 residues long. CDR1 and CDR2 (germline): MNHEY, SVGAGI. With 0 bases removed from V and 3 bases from J, the gap between germline ends came to 8 bases. In DNA form, the CDR3 reads TGTGCCAGCAGTTACTCACCTAGGGACACTGAAGCTTTCTTT. Protein: CASSYSPRDTEAFF.

The chain is built from TRBV18 and TRBJ2-7, with 7 bases lining up with TRBD2. The CDR3 spans 11 residues. Germline V gene sequence: CDR1 KGHSH, CDR2 LQKENI. CDR3 nucleotides: TGTGCCAGCTCATCGACTAGCTCAATTGCGGTC. It yields the protein CASSSTSSIAV.

This chain connects TRBV10-3 to TRBJ2-5; unclear D gene. The DNA end lines up better with TRBJ2-7; the J call may be wrong. Germline V gives CDR1 ENHRY, CDR2 SYGVKD. The CDR3 sequence is 14 residues long. The CDR3 here is CAISESTSGYEQYF. Written as DNA, the CDR3 is TGTGCCATCAGTGAGTCAACCAGTGGCTACGAGCAGTACTTC.

This sequence joins TRBV5-6 and TRBJ2-2; D not resolved. CDR1 and CDR2 (germline): SGHDT, YYEEEE. The V end lost 1 base, the J end lost 6 bases, and 7 bases lay between the germline ends. CDR3 size: 13 residues. DNA of the CDR3: TGTGCCAGCAGCTTGCTAGTCGCCGGGGAGCTGTTTTTT. Residues: CASSLLVAGELFF.

The chain links TRBV5-8 to TRBJ2-1, with 10 bases lining up with TRBD2. CDR3 size: 14 residues. V gave up 7 bases and J gave up 16 bases; unmatched junction bases: 17. Germline V gene lookup returns CDR1 SGHTS and CDR2 YDEGEE. This CDR3 reads CASSLAGAGGKSFF. The CDR3 DNA follows: TGTGCCAGCTCCCTAGCGGGAGCGGGAGGCAAGAGTTTCTTC.

The V gene is TRBV6-6, the J gene TRBJ2-7; D may be TRBD1 (6 bases). V was shortened by 4 bases and J by 7 bases, with 11 bases between the two germline ends. Germline CDR1 is MNHNY and CDR2 is SVGAGI (reference sequence). The CDR3 consists of 12 residues. The CDR3 spells CASSSQGREQYF. The CDR3 DNA follows: TGTGCCAGCAGTTCCCAGGGGCGGGAGCAGTACTTC.

V is TRBV7-8 and J is TRBJ1-2; D is unclear. Trimming pared 2 bases from V and 1 base from J, leaving 11 bases between. This CDR3 comprises 15 residues. Per germline, CDR1 SGHVS and CDR2 FQNEAQ. The CDR3 loop reads CASSLRITDNYGYTF. The DNA for the CDR3 is TGTGCCAGCAGCTTACGGATAACAGATAACTATGGCTACACCTTC.

This chain connects TRBV29-1 to TRBJ2-5, with D perhaps matching TRBD2 (6 bases). V lost 6 bases and J lost 2, with 13 bases in between. Germline V lookup: CDR1 SQVTM, CDR2 ANQGSEA. The CDR3 loop spans 13 amino acids. CDR3 nucleotide sequence: TGCAGCGTGGCGCTCGGGACTCAAGAGACCCAGTACTTC. Encoded protein: CSVALGTQETQYF. Filled out from reference TRBV29-1 and TRBJ2-5, the complete variable domain reads SAVISQKPSRDICQRGTSLTIQCQVDSQVTMMFWYRQQPGQSLTLIATANQGSEATYESGFVIDKFPISRPNLTFSTLTVSNMSPEDSSIYLCSVALGTQETQYFGPGTRLLVL.

This rearrangement joins TRBV5-1 to TRBJ2-1, with 12 bases aligning to TRBD2. This CDR3 contains 16 residues. The germline V gene encodes CDR1 SGHRS and CDR2 YFSETQ. After removal of 4 bases from V and 3 bases from J, the junction contained 5 bases not matched to a gene. The CDR3 DNA reads as TGCGCCAGCAGCCAACCGGGACTAGCGGGCTACAATGAGCAGTTCTTC. Translating gives CASSQPGLAGYNEQFF.

The V gene is TRBV28, the J gene TRBJ2-7, with TRBD2 matching 7 bases. The length of the CDR3 is 15 residues. J gave up 4 bases and V 5 bases, and 11 bases lay outside the gene matches. Germline lookup yields CDR1 MDHEN and CDR2 SYDVKM. In DNA form, the CDR3 reads TGTGCCAGCAGTCCCATCACGGGGGGAATATACGAGCAGTACTTC. Protein: CASSPITGGIYEQYF.

V and J are TRBV28 and TRBJ2-7; D not certain. V lost 4 bases and J 4 bases, leaving 8 bases between the germline ends. CDR3 size: 12 residues. The germline gives CDR1 MDHEN, CDR2 SYDVKM. CDR3 nucleotide sequence: TGTGCCAGCAGTTCACCACCTTACGAGCAGTACTTC. Translating gives CASSSPPYEQYF.

V is TRBV7-2 and J is TRBJ2-1; no clear D. V was pared by 3 bases and J by 0 bases, with 9 bases between. The length of the CDR3 is 15 residues. Germline values: CDR1 SGHTA, CDR2 FQGNSA. As DNA, the CDR3 is TGTGCCAGCAGCTTGAGTCGGAGCTCCTACAATGAGCAGTTCTTC. Amino acids: CASSLSRSSYNEQFF. Based on the CDR3 plus reference TRBV7-2 and TRBJ2-1, the full variable domain is GAGVSQSPSNKVTEKGKDVELRCDPISGHTALYWYRQSLGQGLEFLIYFQGNSAPDKSGLPSDRFSAERTGGSVSTLTIQRTQQEDSAVYLCASSLSRSSYNEQFFGPGTRLTVL.